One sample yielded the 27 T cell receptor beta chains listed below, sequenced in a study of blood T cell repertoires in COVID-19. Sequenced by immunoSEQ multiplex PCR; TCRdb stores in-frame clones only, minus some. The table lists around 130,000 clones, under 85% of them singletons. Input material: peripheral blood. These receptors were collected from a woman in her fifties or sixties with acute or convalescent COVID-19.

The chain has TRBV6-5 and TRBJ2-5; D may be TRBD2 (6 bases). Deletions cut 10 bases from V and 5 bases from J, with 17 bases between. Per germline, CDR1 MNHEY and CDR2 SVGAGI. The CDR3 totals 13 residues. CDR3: CATGRGVYETQYF. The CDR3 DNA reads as TGTGCCACGGGGCGGGGCGTATACGAGACCCAGTACTTC.

The CDR3 protein is CASSGQISTGGIHNEQFF. The CDR3 DNA follows: TGCGCCAGCAGCGGACAGATCTCGACAGGGGGTATACACAATGAGCAGTTCTTC. The chain recombines TRBV5-1 with TRBJ2-1; 9 bases match TRBD1. Germline assignment: CDR1 SGHRS and CDR2 YFSETQ. The CDR3 consists of 18 residues. V lost 4 bases to trimming and J lost 5 bases; unmatched junction nucleotides: 16.

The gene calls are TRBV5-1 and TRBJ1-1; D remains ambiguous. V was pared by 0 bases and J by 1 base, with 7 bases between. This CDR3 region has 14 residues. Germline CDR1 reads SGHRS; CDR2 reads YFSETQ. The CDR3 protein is CASSLAPGNTEAFF. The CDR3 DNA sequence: TGCGCCAGCAGCTTGGCTCCAGGGAACACTGAAGCTTTCTTT.

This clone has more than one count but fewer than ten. The CDR3 DNA reads as TGTGCCAGCAGCCCCGGGGGGAGCGGCGCTGAAGCTTTCTTT. It specifies CASSPGGSGAEAFF. The chain is built from TRBV9 and TRBJ1-1, with D possibly TRBD1 on 5 matching bases. Germline V gives CDR1 SGDLS, CDR2 YYNGEE. Trimming took off 4 bases at V and 6 bases at J, with 16 bases between the two ends. The CDR3 length is 14 residues.

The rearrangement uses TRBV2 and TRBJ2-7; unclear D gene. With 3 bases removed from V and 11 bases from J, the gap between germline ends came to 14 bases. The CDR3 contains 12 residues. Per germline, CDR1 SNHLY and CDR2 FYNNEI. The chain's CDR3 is CASSELVTREYF. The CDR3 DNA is TGTGCCAGCAGTGAGCTAGTAACTCGGGAGTACTTC.

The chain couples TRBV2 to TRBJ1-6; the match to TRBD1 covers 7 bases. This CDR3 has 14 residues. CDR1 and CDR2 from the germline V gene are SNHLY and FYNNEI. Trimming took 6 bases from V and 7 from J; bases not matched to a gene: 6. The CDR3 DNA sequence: TGTGCCAGCAGCGGGGACAGTGAGAATTCACCCCTCCACTTT. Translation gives CASSGDSENSPLHF.

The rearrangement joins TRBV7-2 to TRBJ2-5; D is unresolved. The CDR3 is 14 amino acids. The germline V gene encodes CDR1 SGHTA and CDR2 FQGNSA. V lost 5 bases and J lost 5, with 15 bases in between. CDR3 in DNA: TGTGCCAGCAGCCCTCAGGTGGTGATGGAGACCCAGTACTTC. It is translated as CASSPQVVMETQYF.

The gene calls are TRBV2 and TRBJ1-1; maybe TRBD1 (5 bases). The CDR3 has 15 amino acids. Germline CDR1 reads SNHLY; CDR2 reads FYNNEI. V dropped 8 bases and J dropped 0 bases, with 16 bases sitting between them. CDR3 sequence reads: CASRTNRRMNTEAFF. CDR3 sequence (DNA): TGTGCCAGCCGAACGAACAGGCGCATGAACACTGAAGCTTTCTTT.

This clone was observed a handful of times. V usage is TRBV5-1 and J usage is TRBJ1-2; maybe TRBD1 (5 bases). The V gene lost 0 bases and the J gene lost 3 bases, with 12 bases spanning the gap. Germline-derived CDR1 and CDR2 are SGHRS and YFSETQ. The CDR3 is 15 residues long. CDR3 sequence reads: CASSLVADSHYGYTF. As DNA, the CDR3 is TGCGCCAGCAGCTTGGTCGCCGACAGCCACTATGGCTACACCTTC.

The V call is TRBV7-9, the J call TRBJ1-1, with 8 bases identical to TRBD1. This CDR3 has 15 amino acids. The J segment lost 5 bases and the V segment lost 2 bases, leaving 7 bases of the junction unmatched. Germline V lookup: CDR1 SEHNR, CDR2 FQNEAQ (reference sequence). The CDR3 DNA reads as TGTGCCAGCAGCTTAATCGGACAGGGTCGGACTGAAGCTTTCTTT. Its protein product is CASSLIGQGRTEAFF.

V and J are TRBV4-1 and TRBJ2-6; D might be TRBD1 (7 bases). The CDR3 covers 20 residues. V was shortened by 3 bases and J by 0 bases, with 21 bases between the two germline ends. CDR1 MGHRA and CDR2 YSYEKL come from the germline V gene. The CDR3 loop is CASSQRSTGAGSSGANVLTF. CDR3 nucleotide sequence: TGCGCCAGCAGCCAGAGGAGTACAGGGGCGGGGTCCTCTGGGGCCAACGTCCTGACTTTC.

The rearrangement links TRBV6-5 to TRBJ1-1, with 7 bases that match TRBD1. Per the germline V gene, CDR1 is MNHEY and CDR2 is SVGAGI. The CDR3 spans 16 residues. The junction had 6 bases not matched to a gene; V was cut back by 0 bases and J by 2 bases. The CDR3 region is CASSYSPDRVNTEAFF. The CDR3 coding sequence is TGTGCCAGCAGTTACTCGCCCGACAGGGTTAACACTGAAGCTTTCTTT.

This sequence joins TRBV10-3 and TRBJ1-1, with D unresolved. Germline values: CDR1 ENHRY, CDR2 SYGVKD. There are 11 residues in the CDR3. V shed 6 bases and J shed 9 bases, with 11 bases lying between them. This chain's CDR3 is CAIRGSEKAFF. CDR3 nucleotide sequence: TGTGCCATCAGGGGCTCAGAAAAAGCTTTCTTT.

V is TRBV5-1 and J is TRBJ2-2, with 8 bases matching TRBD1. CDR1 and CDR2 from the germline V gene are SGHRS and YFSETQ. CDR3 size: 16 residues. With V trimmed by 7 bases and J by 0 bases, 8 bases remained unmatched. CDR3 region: CASSRGQGSNTGELFF. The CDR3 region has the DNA TGCGCCAGCTCCAGAGGACAGGGATCGAACACCGGGGAGCTGTTTTTT. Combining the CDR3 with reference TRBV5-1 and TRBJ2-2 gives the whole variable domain KAGVTQTPRYLIKTRGQQVTLSCSPISGHRSVSWYQQTPGQGLQFLFEYFSETQRNKGNFPGRFSGRQFSNSRSEMNVSTLELGDSALYLCASSRGQGSNTGELFFGEGSRLTVL.

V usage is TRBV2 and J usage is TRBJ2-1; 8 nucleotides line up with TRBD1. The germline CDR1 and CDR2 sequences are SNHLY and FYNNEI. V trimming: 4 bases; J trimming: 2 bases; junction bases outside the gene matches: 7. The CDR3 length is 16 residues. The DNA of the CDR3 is TGTGCCAGCAGTGTAACAGGGGGACCAACCTACAATGAGCAGTTCTTC. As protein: CASSVTGGPTYNEQFF.

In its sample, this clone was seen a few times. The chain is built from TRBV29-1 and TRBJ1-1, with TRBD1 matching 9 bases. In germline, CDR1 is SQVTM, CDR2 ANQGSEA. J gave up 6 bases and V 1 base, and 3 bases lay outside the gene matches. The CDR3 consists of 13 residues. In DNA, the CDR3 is TGCAGCGTTGAAGGGGGGACAGGGCCTGAAGCTTTCTTT. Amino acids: CSVEGGTGPEAFF.

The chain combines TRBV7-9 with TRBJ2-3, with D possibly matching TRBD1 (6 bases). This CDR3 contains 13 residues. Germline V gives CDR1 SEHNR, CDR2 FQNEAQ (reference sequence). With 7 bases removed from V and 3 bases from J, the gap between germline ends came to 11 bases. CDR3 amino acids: CASNRGQTDTQYF. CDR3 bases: TGTGCCAGCAACCGCGGACAGACAGATACGCAGTATTTT.

The CDR3 reads CASSTNLNGENQPQHF. The CDR3 DNA sequence: TGTGCCAGCAGTACCAATCTTAATGGAGAGAATCAGCCCCAGCATTTT. The chain uses TRBV2 and TRBJ1-5; the D is unclear. Germline V gives CDR1 SNHLY, CDR2 FYNNEI. V was cut by 5 bases and J by 4 bases, with 18 bases left in between. The CDR3 spans 16 residues.

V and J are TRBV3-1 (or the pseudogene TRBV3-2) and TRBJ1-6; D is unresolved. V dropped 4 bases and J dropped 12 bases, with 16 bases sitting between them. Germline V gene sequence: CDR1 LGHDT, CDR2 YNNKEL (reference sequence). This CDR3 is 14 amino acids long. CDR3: CASSPPTSIGPLHF. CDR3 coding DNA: TGTGCCAGCAGCCCACCGACTAGTATAGGACCCCTCCACTTT.

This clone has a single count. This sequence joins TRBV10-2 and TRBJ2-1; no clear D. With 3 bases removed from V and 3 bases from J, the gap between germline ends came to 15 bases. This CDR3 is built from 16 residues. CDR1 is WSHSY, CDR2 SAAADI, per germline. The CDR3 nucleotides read TGCGCCAGCAGTGACCTTAGCCCCTGGGTCTACAATGAGCAGTTCTTC. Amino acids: CASSDLSPWVYNEQFF.

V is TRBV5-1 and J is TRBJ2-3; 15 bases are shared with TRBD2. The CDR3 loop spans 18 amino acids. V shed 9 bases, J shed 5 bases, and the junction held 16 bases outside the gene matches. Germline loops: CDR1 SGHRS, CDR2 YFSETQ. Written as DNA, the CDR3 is TGCGCCACTTCGCGAGGCGGGACTAGCGGGGGGATTGGAGATACGCAGTATTTT. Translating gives CATSRGGTSGGIGDTQYF.

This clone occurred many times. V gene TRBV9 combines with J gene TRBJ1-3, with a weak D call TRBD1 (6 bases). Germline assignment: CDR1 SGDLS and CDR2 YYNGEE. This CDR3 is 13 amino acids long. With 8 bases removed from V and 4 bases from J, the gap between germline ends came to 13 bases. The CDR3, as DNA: TGTGCCAGTACCCGGACAGAAGGAAACACCATATATTTT. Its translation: CASTRTEGNTIYF.

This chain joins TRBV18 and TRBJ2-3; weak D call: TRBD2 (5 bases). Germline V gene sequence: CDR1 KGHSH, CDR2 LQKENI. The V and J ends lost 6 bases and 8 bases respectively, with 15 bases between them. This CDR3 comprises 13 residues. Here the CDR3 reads CASSPSGEGTQYF. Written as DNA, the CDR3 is TGTGCCAGCTCCCCCTCCGGCGAGGGTACGCAGTATTTT. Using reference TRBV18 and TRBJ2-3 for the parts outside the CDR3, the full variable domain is NAGVMQNPRHLVRRRGQEARLRCSPMKGHSHVYWYRQLPEEGLKFMVYLQKENIIDESGMPKERFSAEFPKEGPSILRIQQVVRGDSAAYFCASSPSGEGTQYFGPGTRLTVL.

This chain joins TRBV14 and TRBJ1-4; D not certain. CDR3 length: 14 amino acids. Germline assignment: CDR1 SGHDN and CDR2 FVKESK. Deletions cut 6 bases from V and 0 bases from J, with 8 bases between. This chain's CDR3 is CASSLRTTNEKLFF. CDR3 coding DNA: TGTGCCAGCAGTCTCAGGACAACTAATGAAAAACTGTTTTTT.

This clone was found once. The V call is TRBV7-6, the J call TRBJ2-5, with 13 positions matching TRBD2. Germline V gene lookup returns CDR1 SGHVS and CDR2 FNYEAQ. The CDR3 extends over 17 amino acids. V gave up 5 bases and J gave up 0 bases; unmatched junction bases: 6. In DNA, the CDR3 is TGTGCCAGCAGCCCGGGACTAGCGGGGTTCTACCAAGAGACCCAGTACTTC. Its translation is CASSPGLAGFYQETQYF.

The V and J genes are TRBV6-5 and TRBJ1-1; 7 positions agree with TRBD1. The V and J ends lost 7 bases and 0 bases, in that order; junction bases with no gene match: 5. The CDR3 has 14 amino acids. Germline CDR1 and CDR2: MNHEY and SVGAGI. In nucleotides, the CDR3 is TGTGCCAGCACCACGGACAGGATGAACACTGAAGCTTTCTTT. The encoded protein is CASTTDRMNTEAFF.

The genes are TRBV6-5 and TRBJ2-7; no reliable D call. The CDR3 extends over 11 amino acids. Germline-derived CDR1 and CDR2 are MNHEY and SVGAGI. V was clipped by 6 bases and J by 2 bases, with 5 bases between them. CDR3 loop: CASRSTYEQYF. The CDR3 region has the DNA TGTGCCAGCAGGTCTACCTACGAGCAGTACTTC.